The present T cell receptor beta chain was sequenced within a study of spatial heterogeneity in lung cancer. Study-wide findings and caveats: Mutation tallies in tumors tracked expanded intratumoral alpha and beta TCR counts.

Germline CDR1 is KGHDR and CDR2 is SFDVKD. Trimming took 4 bases from V and 4 from J, leaving 22 bases between them. This CDR3 is 17 amino acids long. TCRdb processed the 5' RACE reads anew with MiXCR; each CDR3 protein has one entry. Of over 25,000 distinct CDR3 sequences detected, roughly 7.4% appear once; the ten largest clones hold more than 20%. This clonotype was counted between two and nine times. Its target is not known. As to time point: sample taken at primary tumor resection. Material for sequencing was whole RNA from tumor, nontumor lung or frozen PBMC, left unsorted. This sample comprised lung tumor tissue, obtained at surgery. V is TRBV24-1 and J is TRBJ2-7; TRBD1 might be the D (6 bases). The TCR sequence derives from a male donor with early-stage non-small cell lung cancer. CDR3 nucleotide sequence: TGTGCCACCAGTGACTCCTCATCCACTCAGGGGTTATACGAGCAGTACTTC. This translates into CATSDSSSTQGLYEQYF.